These 25 T cell receptor beta chains were sequenced from one sample in a study of blood T cells in healthy people across ages. Sample-barcoded 5' priming and a J-beta primer mix drove a second PCR of roughly 7 to 11 cycles. TCRdb fed the 5' RACE reads into MiXCR, producing one record per CDR3 protein. The sample includes about 1.1 million distinct CDR3 sequences, 35% to 40% of them seen just once. Sample: blood. All receptors come from a man in his late teens or twenties in good health.

The chain combines TRBV6-1 with TRBJ1-2, with D uncertain. Trimming pared 7 bases from V and 4 bases from J, leaving 10 bases between. The germline V gene has CDR1 MNHNS and CDR2 SASEGT. The CDR3 runs 12 residues. In DNA, the CDR3 is TGTGCCAGCACCGCCCAGGTCTATGGCTACACCTTC. Translation gives CASTAQVYGYTF.

In its sample, this clonotype was seen a few times. The chain recombines TRBV12-3 or TRBV12-4 with TRBJ2-1, with D maybe TRBD2 (5 bases). Trimming took 5 bases from V and 5 from J, leaving 16 bases between them. This CDR3 has 15 amino acids. CDR3 loop: CASSRGLDDNNEQFF. The DNA for the CDR3 is TGTGCCAGCAGTCGGGGTCTCGATGATAACAATGAGCAGTTCTTC.

This clonotype was seen many times. The chain links TRBV5-1 to TRBJ2-3; TRBD1 might be the D (5 bases). This CDR3 is built from 12 residues. Germline lookup yields CDR1 SGHRS and CDR2 YFSETQ. V gave up 4 bases and J gave up 9 bases, with 12 bases separating them. The chain's CDR3 is CASSPDSATQYF. The CDR3 coding sequence is TGCGCCAGCAGCCCCGACAGTGCCACGCAGTATTTT.

The genes are TRBV5-6 and TRBJ1-2; 9 bases align to TRBD1. Germline V CDR1 and CDR2: SGHDT, YYEEEE. The CDR3 is made up of 14 amino acids. The V gene end was trimmed by 4 bases and the J gene end by 3 bases; junction bases not matched to a gene: 4. CDR3 coding DNA: TGTGCCAGCAGCGCGGACAGGGGATACTATGGCTACACCTTC. This translates into CASSADRGYYGYTF.

The chain combines TRBV6-1 with TRBJ1-4, with D possibly matching TRBD1 (6 bases). This CDR3 spans 15 amino acids. The germline CDR1 and CDR2 sequences are MNHNS and SASEGT. The ends were cut back, 6 bases at V and 0 bases at J, with 11 bases in the middle. The CDR3 DNA reads TGTGCCAGCAGCACGGACAGTGCAACTAATGAAAAACTGTTTTTT. Amino acids: CASSTDSATNEKLFF.

The V call is TRBV3-1, the J call TRBJ2-3, with D possibly matching TRBD1 (6 bases). This CDR3 spans 16 amino acids. The V gene's germline CDR1 is LGHDT and CDR2 YNNKEL (reference sequence). V dropped 4 bases and J dropped 8 bases, with 22 bases sitting between them. CDR3 DNA: TGTGCCAGCAGCCCTTCACAGGGCTGGGGGTTGGGTACGCAGTATTTT. Its translation is CASSPSQGWGLGTQYF.

This clonotype was counted ten times or more. This chain uses TRBV9 with TRBJ1-2; no clear D gene. Between the trimmed V and J ends, which lost 3 bases and 4 bases, there was a span of 34 bases. The CDR3 runs to 21 residues. Germline CDR1 reads SGDLS; CDR2 reads YYNGEE. The DNA of the CDR3 is TGTGCCAGCAGCGCAGGATATTCTTCATCGGGTCGAATGCCGAATGGCTATGGCTACACCTTC. Translating gives CASSAGYSSSGRMPNGYGYTF. The full variable domain, with the rest looked up from reference TRBV9 and TRBJ1-2, is DSGVTQTPKHLITATGQRVTLRCSPRSGDLSVYWYQQSLDQGLQFLIQYYNGEERAKGNILERFSAQQFPDLHSELNLSSLELGDSALYFCASSAGYSSSGRMPNGYGYTFGSGTRLTVV.

The chain carries TRBV11-1 and TRBJ2-1; D uncertain. V gave up 4 bases and J gave up 0 bases, with 10 bases separating them. The germline V gene has CDR1 SGHAT and CDR2 FQDESV (reference sequence). This CDR3 is 15 amino acids long. In DNA form, the CDR3 reads TGTGCCAGCAGCTCCCCACAAATCTCCTACAATGAGCAGTTCTTC. Translating it yields CASSSPQISYNEQFF. The full variable domain, with the rest looked up from reference TRBV11-1 and TRBJ2-1, is EAEVAQSPRYKITEKSQAVAFWCDPISGHATLYWYRQILGQGPELLVQFQDESVVDDSQLPKDRFSAERLKGVDSTLKIQPAELGDSAMYLCASSSPQISYNEQFFGPGTRLTVL.

The chain couples TRBV20-1 to TRBJ2-3, with a possible D match to TRBD1 (5 bases). CDR3 length: 15 amino acids. CDR1 is DFQATT, CDR2 SNEGSKA, per germline (reference sequence). V dropped 5 bases and J dropped 0 bases, with 15 bases sitting between them. CDR3 DNA: TGCAGTGCTCCTACTCAGGGCTCTAGCACAGATACGCAGTATTTT. Protein sequence: CSAPTQGSSTDTQYF.

This chain joins TRBV20-1 and TRBJ2-3; D gene ambiguous. Trimming removed 3 bases from V and 1 base from J, with 17 bases in between. Per the germline V gene, CDR1 is DFQATT and CDR2 is SNEGSKA (reference sequence). The CDR3 consists of 16 residues. The CDR3 is CSASPFGGYRTDTQYF. The CDR3 nucleotides read TGCAGTGCTAGTCCCTTTGGCGGCTACCGCACAGATACGCAGTATTTT.

V and J are TRBV15 and TRBJ1-2; 7 positions agree with TRBD1. With 4 bases clipped from V and 5 bases from J, the junction kept 10 bases outside the gene matches. The CDR3 has 15 residues. Germline CDR1 reads LNHNV; CDR2 reads YYDKDF (reference sequence). Written as DNA, the CDR3 is TGTGCCACCAGCAAGACAGGGTCGGGTTTATATGGCTACACCTTC. This gives the protein CATSKTGSGLYGYTF. Looking up the rest from reference TRBV15 and TRBJ1-2 gives the full variable domain: DAMVIQNPRYQVTQFGKPVTLSCSQTLNHNVMYWYQQKSSQAPKLLFHYYDKDFNNEADTPDNFQSRRPNTSFCFLDIRSPGLGDTAMYLCATSKTGSGLYGYTFGSGTRLTVV.

This clonotype appeared many times. V usage is TRBV6-5 and J usage is TRBJ2-1, with D possibly matching TRBD1 (6 bases). This CDR3 comprises 16 residues. Germline CDR1 reads MNHEY; CDR2 reads SVGAGI. The germline V and J ends were trimmed by 0 bases and 5 bases, with 14 bases remaining between them. The CDR3 DNA reads TGTGCCAGCAGTTACTCGTTAAGGGGGTCCCACAATGAGCAGTTCTTC. It translates to CASSYSLRGSHNEQFF.

This clonotype has a handful of counts. This chain joins TRBV11-1 and TRBJ2-3; 9 bases are shared with TRBD1. V lost 5 bases, J lost 7 bases, and 10 bases stayed unmatched. This CDR3 contains 15 residues. Germline assignment: CDR1 SGHAT and CDR2 FQDESV (reference sequence). The CDR3, as DNA: TGTGCCAGCAGCACGAGGGACAGGGAAACTCATACGCAGTATTTT. Amino acid sequence: CASSTRDRETHTQYF. Combining the CDR3 with reference TRBV11-1 and TRBJ2-3 gives the whole variable domain EAEVAQSPRYKITEKSQAVAFWCDPISGHATLYWYRQILGQGPELLVQFQDESVVDDSQLPKDRFSAERLKGVDSTLKIQPAELGDSAMYLCASSTRDRETHTQYFGPGTRLTVL.

The chain is built from TRBV20-1 and TRBJ2-3; 7 bases are shared with TRBD2. The germline CDR1 and CDR2 sequences are DFQATT and SNEGSKA (reference sequence). Trimming took 3 bases from V and 3 from J; bases not matched to a gene: 9. The CDR3 sequence is 15 residues long. CDR3 sequence: CSASWAREGTDTQYF. The CDR3 region has the DNA TGCAGTGCTAGTTGGGCCAGGGAGGGGACAGATACGCAGTATTTT.

This clonotype was counted only a few times. The V gene is TRBV7-2, the J gene TRBJ1-6, with 8 bases lining up with TRBD1. Germline values: CDR1 SGHTA, CDR2 FQGNSA. The CDR3 runs to 15 residues. Trimming cost V 0 bases and J 6 bases; bases outside gene matches: 1. The CDR3 region has the DNA TGTGCCAGCAGCTTAGCGCAGGGGGCTAATTCACCCCTCCACTTT. Its protein product is CASSLAQGANSPLHF.

The chain has TRBV3-1 and TRBJ2-1; 11 bases agree with TRBD2. The J call may be wrong; the DNA end is better matched by TRBJ2-7. Germline V gene lookup returns CDR1 LGHDT and CDR2 YNNKEL (reference sequence). CDR3 length: 16 residues. Written as DNA, the CDR3 is TGTGCCAGCAGCCCCACTAGCGGGAGCTCCTACAATGAGCAGTACTTC. Translating gives CASSPTSGSSYNEQYF.

V and J are TRBV9 and TRBJ2-1; 8 bases line up with TRBD1. Germline trimming cut 3 bases from V and 1 base from J; bases unmatched to any gene: 6. The germline gives CDR1 SGDLS, CDR2 YYNGEE. The CDR3 has 16 residues. Here the CDR3 reads CASSAPTGVSYNEQFF. CDR3 bases: TGTGCCAGCAGCGCACCGACAGGGGTGTCCTACAATGAGCAGTTCTTC.

Ten or more counts support this clonotype. This sequence joins TRBV7-8 and TRBJ1-2, with 7 bases aligning to TRBD1. CDR1 and CDR2 (germline): SGHVS, FQNEAQ. V was pared by 4 bases and J by 8 bases, with 19 bases of the junction left unmatched. CDR3 length: 17 residues. The CDR3 DNA reads as TGTGCCAGCAGCTCTCGCACAGGGGCTGGGAGCGTGAGAGGCTACACCTTC. Translation: CASSSRTGAGSVRGYTF. Based on the CDR3 plus reference TRBV7-8 and TRBJ1-2, the full variable domain is GAGVSQSPRYKVAKRGQDVALRCDPISGHVSLFWYQQALGQGPEFLTYFQNEAQLDKSGLPSDRFFAERPEGSVSTLKIQRTQQEDSAVYLCASSSRTGAGSVRGYTFGSGTRLTVV.

In this sample, this clonotype turned up once. V usage is TRBV28 and J usage is TRBJ1-5, with 7 bases aligning to TRBD1. In germline, CDR1 is MDHEN, CDR2 SYDVKM. The junction had 5 bases not matched to a gene; V was cut back by 5 bases and J by 1 base. The CDR3 has 15 amino acids. CDR3 loop: CASSTLGGSNQPQHF. The CDR3 DNA is TGTGCCAGCAGTACTTTAGGGGGCAGCAATCAGCCCCAGCATTTT.

The V call is TRBV12-3 or TRBV12-4, the J call TRBJ1-2; possibly TRBD1 for D (5 bases). CDR3 length equals 16 residues. V lost 2 bases and J 1 base, leaving 14 bases between the germline ends. CDR3 nucleotide sequence: TGTGCCAGCAGTTTAATGGGGGAGACAGTTAACTATGGCTACACCTTC. It encodes CASSLMGETVNYGYTF.

Notes on this clonotype: A read error may produce the germline difference seen at one junction end. This chain links TRBV4-3 with TRBJ2-1; 9 positions agree with TRBD2. The length of the CDR3 is 15 residues. Looked up from germline, CDR1 is LGHNA and CDR2 is YSLEER. The CDR3 is CAGSQEGTSSNEQFF. In nucleotides, the CDR3 is TGCGCCGGCAGCCAAGAAGGGACTAGCAGCAATGAGCAGTTCTTC.

This clonotype has just a few counts. The chain carries TRBV5-1 and TRBJ2-3; D gene unclear. The CDR3 is 12 amino acids. Trimming left V 5 bases short and J 1 base short, with 5 bases between. The germline V gene encodes CDR1 SGHRS and CDR2 YFSETQ. The CDR3 nucleotides read TGCGCCAGCAGAACTCGCACAGATACGCAGTATTTT. This codes for CASRTRTDTQYF.

This clonotype was counted a few times. This chain uses TRBV7-9 with TRBJ2-1; TRBD2 matches 9 bases. The germline V gene encodes CDR1 SEHNR and CDR2 FQNEAQ (reference sequence). This CDR3 is 20 amino acids long. V trimming: 0 bases; J trimming: 0 bases; junction bases outside the gene matches: 12. The CDR3 reads CASSLARPLAGESSYNEQFF. CDR3 DNA sequence: TGTGCCAGCAGCTTAGCGCGACCCTTAGCGGGGGAGAGCTCCTACAATGAGCAGTTCTTC.

This chain links TRBV9 with TRBJ1-1, with D possibly TRBD1 on 6 matching bases. Trimming cost V 3 bases and J 3 bases, with 9 bases left between them. The germline V gene has CDR1 SGDLS and CDR2 YYNGEE. The CDR3 loop spans 13 amino acids. CDR3 protein: CASSAGVDTEAFF. The DNA for the CDR3 is TGTGCCAGCAGCGCAGGGGTGGACACTGAAGCTTTCTTT. Full variable domain (missing parts from reference TRBV9 and TRBJ1-1): DSGVTQTPKHLITATGQRVTLRCSPRSGDLSVYWYQQSLDQGLQFLIQYYNGEERAKGNILERFSAQQFPDLHSELNLSSLELGDSALYFCASSAGVDTEAFFGQGTRLTVV.

This clonotype showed up just a few times. CDR3: CASSLDEGMDTQYF. In nucleotides, the CDR3 is TGTGCCAGCAGCTTAGATGAAGGGATGGATACGCAGTATTTT. This chain links TRBV7-6 with TRBJ2-3; D not certain. The germline V gene has CDR1 SGHVS and CDR2 FNYEAQ. The ends were cut back, 1 base at V and 6 bases at J, with 11 bases in the middle. There are 14 residues in the CDR3.